The 28 T cell receptor beta chains in this list originate from one sample, sequenced in a study of blood T cell repertoires in COVID-19. This table comes from immunoSEQ multiplex PCR, and its TCRdb copy is limited to in-frame clones, with some not included. The sample lists around 250,000 clones; 90% were seen once. The sequencing input was peripheral blood. These receptors all stem from a woman in her sixties with COVID-19, enrolled during active disease.

This clone was seen a handful of times. The V and J genes are TRBV7-2 and TRBJ1-1; 10 bases align to TRBD1. In germline, CDR1 is SGHTA, CDR2 FQGNSA. The CDR3 runs to 15 residues. After removal of 2 bases from V and 4 bases from J, the junction contained 4 bases not matched to a gene. In nucleotides, the CDR3 is TGTGCCAGCAGCTTATCCGGGACAGGGGTCACTGAAGCTTTCTTT. Protein sequence: CASSLSGTGVTEAFF. The whole variable domain, remainder taken from reference TRBV7-2 and TRBJ1-1, is GAGVSQSPSNKVTEKGKDVELRCDPISGHTALYWYRQSLGQGLEFLIYFQGNSAPDKSGLPSDRFSAERTGGSVSTLTIQRTQQEDSAVYLCASSLSGTGVTEAFFGQGTRLTVV.

The rearrangement joins TRBV5-6 to TRBJ1-1; unclear D gene. Trimming took 1 base from V and 3 from J, leaving 7 bases between them. This CDR3 region has 13 residues. From germline, CDR1 is SGHDT and CDR2 YYEEEE. CDR3 sequence (DNA): TGTGCCAGCAGCTTGACCAGTTACACTGAAGCTTTCTTT. Its translation: CASSLTSYTEAFF.

The chain couples TRBV6-5 to TRBJ2-5, with 10 bases identical to TRBD2. This CDR3 has 15 residues. V lost 5 bases to trimming and J lost 4 bases; unmatched junction nucleotides: 7. Germline V gene sequence: CDR1 MNHEY, CDR2 SVGAGI. The chain's CDR3 is CASSTSGGVLETQYF. CDR3 DNA sequence: TGTGCCAGCAGTACCAGCGGGGGGGTTTTAGAGACCCAGTACTTC.

The CDR3, as DNA: TGTGCCAGCAGCTTGGGGCCCAACTATGGCTACACCTTC. Protein sequence: CASSLGPNYGYTF. This sequence joins TRBV13 and TRBJ1-2, with D perhaps TRBD1 (5 bases). Germline loops: CDR1 PRHDT, CDR2 FYEKMQ (reference sequence). With 3 bases removed from V and 2 bases from J, the gap between germline ends came to 7 bases. The CDR3 runs to 13 residues. Full variable domain (outside the CDR3, taken from reference TRBV13 and TRBJ1-2): AAGVIQSPRHLIKEKRETATLKCYPIPRHDTVYWYQQGPGQDPQFLISFYEKMQSDKGSIPDRFSAQQFSDYHSELNMSSLELGDSALYFCASSLGPNYGYTFGSGTRLTVV.

The rearrangement joins TRBV18 to TRBJ2-7; D not certain. The V end was cut by 4 bases, the J end by 4 bases, with 14 bases between. The CDR3 spans 14 residues. CDR1 and CDR2 from the germline V gene are KGHSH and LQKENI. The CDR3 DNA follows: TGTGCCAGCTCACGCTCCGGTTTCGAATACGAGCAGTACTTC. Its translation is CASSRSGFEYEQYF.

This clone was counted a single time. The gene calls are TRBV19 and TRBJ2-5; D might be TRBD1 (6 bases). CDR3 length: 13 amino acids. CDR1 is LNHDA and CDR2 is SQIVND in the germline V gene (reference sequence). Between the trimmed V and J ends, which lost 8 bases and 5 bases, there was a span of 15 bases. Here the CDR3 reads CASARGYGETQYF. CDR3 coding DNA: TGTGCCAGTGCCAGGGGTTATGGGGAGACCCAGTACTTC. The variable domain in full, with the rest retrieved from reference TRBV19 and TRBJ2-5, is DGGITQSPKYLFRKEGQNVTLSCEQNLNHDAMYWYRQDPGQGLRLIYYSQIVNDFQKGDIAEGYSVSREKKESFPLTVTSAQKNPTAFYLCASARGYGETQYFGPGTRLLVL.

V and J are TRBV7-8 and TRBJ1-5, with D hard to call. V was pared by 3 bases and J by 5 bases, with 8 bases between. Germline values: CDR1 SGHVS, CDR2 FQNEAQ. This CDR3 is 13 amino acids long. This chain's CDR3 is CASSFGRDQPQHF. DNA for the CDR3: TGTGCCAGCAGCTTTGGGAGGGATCAGCCCCAGCATTTT.

The V and J genes are TRBV18 and TRBJ1-6; tentative D call: TRBD1 (5 bases). From germline, CDR1 is KGHSH and CDR2 LQKENI. The V and J ends lost 0 bases and 5 bases respectively, with 14 bases between them. There are 17 residues in the CDR3. CDR3 sequence: CASSPPTARKDNSPLHF. CDR3 coding DNA: TGTGCCAGCTCACCACCGACAGCCAGGAAGGATAATTCACCCCTCCACTTT.

This clone occurred once. The chain combines TRBV19 with TRBJ2-5, with TRBD2 as a possible D gene (7 bases). The V and J ends lost 3 bases and 0 bases respectively, with 14 bases between them. The CDR3 runs 16 residues. Germline V gene data show CDR1 as LNHDA and CDR2 as SQIVND (reference sequence). The CDR3 coding sequence is TGTGCCAGTAGTATTCGGGCGGGGGCACACCAAGAGACCCAGTACTTC. Translation gives CASSIRAGAHQETQYF.

The chain links TRBV7-9 to TRBJ2-7, with a tentative D call TRBD2 (5 bases). The germline V and J ends were trimmed by 5 bases and 7 bases, with 21 bases remaining between them. CDR1 SEHNR and CDR2 FQNEAQ come from the germline V gene (reference sequence). The length of the CDR3 is 15 residues. The CDR3 is CASSPILGRPWEQYF. The CDR3 nucleotides are TGTGCCAGCAGCCCCATCCTAGGGAGACCGTGGGAGCAGTACTTC.

This clone was seen a few times. The gene calls are TRBV11-2 and TRBJ1-5, with 9 bases fitting TRBD1. V dropped 5 bases and J dropped 2; count of bases not matched to a gene: 4. The V gene's germline CDR1 is SGHAT and CDR2 FQNNGV. The CDR3 is 15 amino acids. CDR3 region: CASSTGGAGNQPQHF. The CDR3 DNA reads TGTGCCAGCAGCACAGGGGGCGCGGGCAATCAGCCCCAGCATTTT.

The chain joins TRBV4-2 to TRBJ2-5; a weak D match, TRBD2 (6 bases). The CDR3 has 14 residues. The germline CDR1 and CDR2 sequences are LGHNA and YNFKEQ. V lost 0 bases, J lost 5 bases, and 10 bases lay in between. This CDR3 reads CASSQEGSGETQYF. The DNA for the CDR3 is TGTGCCAGCAGCCAAGAGGGGAGCGGGGAGACCCAGTACTTC.

This clone was counted only a few times. The gene calls are TRBV5-8 and TRBJ1-1; D gene ambiguous. Per germline, CDR1 SGHTS and CDR2 YDEGEE. The V and J ends lost 0 bases and 0 bases respectively, with 9 bases between them. The CDR3 has 15 residues. CDR3 in DNA: TGTGCCAGCAGCTTGGGGTGGAGTGTGAACACTGAAGCTTTCTTT. It specifies CASSLGWSVNTEAFF.

J is TRBJ1-6 and V is TRBV4-3; D unresolved. The V and J ends lost 1 base and 0 bases respectively, with 16 bases between them. Germline lookup yields CDR1 LGHNA and CDR2 YSLEER. The CDR3 consists of 19 residues. The CDR3 loop reads CASSQGYILGSSYNSPLHF. The CDR3 nucleotides are TGCGCCAGCAGCCAAGGGTACATCCTAGGGAGCTCCTATAATTCACCCCTCCACTTT.

V usage is TRBV6-5 and J usage is TRBJ1-2; TRBD1 matches at 11 bases. There are 14 residues in the CDR3. Germline CDR1 and CDR2: MNHEY and SVGAGI. V lost 6 bases to trimming and J lost 6 bases; unmatched junction nucleotides: 6. This chain's CDR3 is CASSWTGGIDGYTF. Written as DNA, the CDR3 is TGTGCCAGCAGCTGGACAGGGGGCATTGATGGCTACACCTTC.

A single count supports this clone. This rearrangement joins TRBV5-5 to TRBJ1-5; TRBD1 matches at 10 bases. Germline CDR1 reads SGHKS; CDR2 reads YYEKEE (reference sequence). The trim removed 5 bases at V and 3 bases at J, leaving 8 bases unmatched. This CDR3 contains 16 residues. The CDR3 spells CASSGDRGFLNQPQHF. CDR3 nucleotide sequence: TGTGCCAGCAGTGGGGACAGGGGATTTCTCAATCAGCCCCAGCATTTT.

This clone was recorded once. V and J are TRBV7-9 and TRBJ1-2; 11 nucleotides match TRBD1. After removal of 1 base from V and 7 bases from J, the junction contained 11 bases not matched to a gene. The length of the CDR3 is 17 residues. CDR1 and CDR2 (germline): SEHNR, FQNEAQ (reference sequence). CDR3 in DNA: TGTGCCAGCAGCTTAGTAGGGAGGGACAGGGGGACTCCTGGCTACACCTTC. It yields the protein CASSLVGRDRGTPGYTF.

V is TRBV3-1 (or the pseudogene TRBV3-2) and J is TRBJ2-2; D is ambiguous. V was trimmed by 0 bases and J by 8 bases, leaving 10 bases between them. From germline, CDR1 is LGHDT and CDR2 YNNKEL (reference sequence). This CDR3 has 14 amino acids. The CDR3 DNA reads as TGTGCCAGCAGCCAAGATCCGGGTTCGGGGGAGCTGTTTTTT. It codes for CASSQDPGSGELFF.

This chain uses TRBV3-1 (or the pseudogene TRBV3-2) with TRBJ2-1; TRBD2 aligns across 13 bases. The V gene end was trimmed by 2 bases and the J gene end by 8 bases; junction bases not matched to a gene: 12. This CDR3 comprises 18 residues. The germline CDR1 and CDR2 sequences are LGHDT and YNNKEL (reference sequence). The CDR3 sequence is CASSQSGLAGMPVYEQFF. CDR3 in DNA: TGTGCCAGCAGCCAATCGGGACTAGCGGGGATGCCGGTCTATGAGCAGTTCTTC.

The chain links TRBV5-4 to TRBJ2-7, with a possible D match to TRBD1 (6 bases). Per germline, CDR1 SGHNT and CDR2 YYREEE (reference sequence). This CDR3 is built from 15 residues. V was shortened by 0 bases and J by 2 bases, with 12 bases between the two germline ends. The chain's CDR3 is CASSLGVGATYEQYF. CDR3 nucleotide sequence: TGTGCCAGCAGCTTGGGGGTGGGGGCCACCTACGAGCAGTACTTC.

J is TRBJ1-1 and V is TRBV25-1; the D is unclear. CDR1 and CDR2 (germline): MGHDK, SYGVNS. This CDR3 comprises 13 residues. V gave up 1 base and J gave up 0 bases, with 3 bases separating them. The CDR3, as DNA: TGTGCCAGCAGTGAATCTGTGAACACTGAAGCTTTCTTT. Amino acid sequence: CASSESVNTEAFF.

The chain carries TRBV29-1 and TRBJ2-2, with 8 bases matching TRBD1. There are 13 residues in the CDR3. CDR1 SQVTM and CDR2 ANQGSEA come from the germline V gene. The V and J ends lost 6 bases and 5 bases, in that order; junction bases with no gene match: 5. CDR3: CSVRGRGTGELFF. In DNA, the CDR3 is TGCAGCGTCAGGGGGCGAGGAACCGGGGAGCTGTTTTTT.

The CDR3 is CASSSRQGGNTEAFF. The CDR3 region has the DNA TGTGCCAGCAGTTCGCGACAGGGAGGGAACACTGAAGCTTTCTTT. V gene TRBV27 combines with J gene TRBJ1-1, with 7 nucleotides matching TRBD1. Losses at the gene ends were 4 bases for V and 1 base for J; bases not matched to a gene: 6. Germline-derived CDR1 and CDR2 are MNHEY and SMNVEV (reference sequence). CDR3 length: 15 residues.

The V call is TRBV5-6, the J call TRBJ2-7; 8 bases fit TRBD1. CDR1 and CDR2 from the germline V gene are SGHDT and YYEEEE. V gave up 6 bases and J gave up 4 bases; unmatched junction bases: 9. CDR3 size: 14 residues. CDR3 amino acids: CASTVGTGVYEQYF. The CDR3 DNA reads TGTGCCAGCACCGTCGGGACAGGAGTATACGAGCAGTACTTC.

The CDR3 DNA sequence: TGTGCCTGGACGGGCGGGGGCCTGGGCAATGAGCAGTTCTTC. Its translation is CAWTGGGLGNEQFF. V gene TRBV30 combines with J gene TRBJ2-1; D is perhaps TRBD2 (7 bases). Germline lookup yields CDR1 GTSNPN and CDR2 SVGIG (reference sequence). The CDR3 contains 14 residues. The V end was cut by 4 bases, the J end by 6 bases, with 16 bases between.

The genes are TRBV19 and TRBJ1-1, with a tentative D call TRBD1 (5 bases). The V end was cut by 10 bases, the J end by 0 bases, with 15 bases between. The CDR3 totals 14 residues. The V gene's germline CDR1 is LNHDA and CDR2 SQIVND (reference sequence). The CDR3, as DNA: TGTGCCACCTCCCCGCAGGGTTTGAACACTGAAGCTTTCTTT. The encoded protein is CATSPQGLNTEAFF. Complete variable domain (other parts from reference TRBV19 and TRBJ1-1): DGGITQSPKYLFRKEGQNVTLSCEQNLNHDAMYWYRQDPGQGLRLIYYSQIVNDFQKGDIAEGYSVSREKKESFPLTVTSAQKNPTAFYLCATSPQGLNTEAFFGQGTRLTVV.

This chain connects TRBV9 to TRBJ2-3, with D perhaps TRBD2 (7 bases). The germline V and J ends were trimmed by 7 bases and 2 bases, with 17 bases remaining between them. CDR1 and CDR2 (germline): SGDLS, YYNGEE. The CDR3 runs 15 residues. CDR3 sequence reads: CASELGGADTDTQYF. CDR3 nucleotides: TGTGCCAGCGAGTTAGGGGGGGCTGACACAGATACGCAGTATTTT.

The chain employs TRBV5-1 and TRBJ2-7; D uncertain. CDR1 is SGHRS, CDR2 YFSETQ, per germline. The CDR3 runs to 15 residues. V lost 1 base, J lost 5 bases, and 16 bases lay in between. CDR3 in DNA: TGCGCCAGCAGCTTGTTGGTGTCAGCAGAGGACGAGCAGTACTTC. This translates into CASSLLVSAEDEQYF.